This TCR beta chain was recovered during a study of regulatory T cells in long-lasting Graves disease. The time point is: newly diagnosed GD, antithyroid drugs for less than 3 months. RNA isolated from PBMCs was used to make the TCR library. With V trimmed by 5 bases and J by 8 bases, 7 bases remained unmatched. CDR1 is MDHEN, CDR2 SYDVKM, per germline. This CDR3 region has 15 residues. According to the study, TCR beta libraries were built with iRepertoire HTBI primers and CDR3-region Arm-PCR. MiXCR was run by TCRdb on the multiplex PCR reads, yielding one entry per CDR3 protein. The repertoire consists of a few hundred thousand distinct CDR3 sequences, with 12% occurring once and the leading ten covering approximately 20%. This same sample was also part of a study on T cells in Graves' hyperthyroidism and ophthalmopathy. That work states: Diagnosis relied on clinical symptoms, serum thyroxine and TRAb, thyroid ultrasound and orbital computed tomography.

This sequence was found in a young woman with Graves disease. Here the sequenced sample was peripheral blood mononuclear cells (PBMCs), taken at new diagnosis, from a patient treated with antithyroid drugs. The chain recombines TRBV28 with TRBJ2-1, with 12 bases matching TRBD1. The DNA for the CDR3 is TGTGCCAGCAGTGGGTCCGGGACAGGGGGCGATGAGCAGTTCTTC. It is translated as CASSGSGTGGDEQFF. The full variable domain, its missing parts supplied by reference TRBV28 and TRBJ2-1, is DVKVTQSSRYLVKRTGEKVFLECVQDMDHENMFWYRQDPGLGLRLIYFSYDVKMKEKGDIPEGYSVSREKKERFSLILESASTNQTSMYLCASSGSGTGGDEQFFGPGTRLTVL.